Below are 10 T cell receptor beta chains sequenced from a single sample in a study of shared clonotypes between healthy human individuals. Assay: immunoSEQ multiplex PCR; the TCRdb copy retains only in-frame clones and omits some. The sample has more than 2 million clones, approximately 95% seen once. Sequencing was done on a sample of naive CD4+ T cells sorted from blood. Subset defined: CD45RA+ positively selected. The receptors were sampled from a man between 18 and 29 years old in good health.

This chain links TRBV15 with TRBJ2-7; no clear D gene. Germline V gene lookup returns CDR1 LNHNV and CDR2 YYDKDF (reference sequence). Trimming left V 3 bases short and J 3 bases short, with 15 bases between. The CDR3 spans 15 residues. The CDR3 reads CATSRGTANFYEQYF. In DNA form, the CDR3 reads TGTGCCACCAGCAGGGGCACAGCTAATTTCTACGAGCAGTACTTC.

The chain uses TRBV10-3 and TRBJ2-7; D might be TRBD1 or TRBD2, each matching 5 bases. Germline V gene data show CDR1 as ENHRY and CDR2 as SYGVKD. The CDR3 is 14 amino acids. V lost 10 bases, J lost 1 base, and 17 bases lay in between. The CDR3 DNA sequence: TGTGCCACCTCCGGGACGTTGCCTTCCTACGAGCAGTACTTC. Translation: CATSGTLPSYEQYF.

The chain uses TRBV10-3 and TRBJ1-4; a weak D match, TRBD1 (6 bases). V gave up 8 bases and J gave up 0 bases, with 10 bases separating them. Germline V lookup: CDR1 ENHRY, CDR2 SYGVKD. This CDR3 comprises 14 residues. This chain's CDR3 is CAIGPGATNEKLFF. The CDR3 DNA reads as TGTGCCATCGGTCCAGGGGCAACTAATGAAAAACTGTTTTTT.

This chain uses TRBV28 with TRBJ2-3; 7 bases align to TRBD1. The CDR3 contains 15 residues. V lost 6 bases, J lost 0 bases, and 6 bases stayed unmatched. Germline V gives CDR1 MDHEN, CDR2 SYDVKM. The CDR3 DNA follows: TGTGCCAGCAGGACAGGGTCCACTAGCACAGATACGCAGTATTTT. It encodes CASRTGSTSTDTQYF.

The chain's CDR3 is CASSLVGQGVRNEQFF. DNA for the CDR3: TGTGCCAGCAGCTTAGTAGGCCAAGGGGTCCGGAATGAGCAGTTCTTC. This chain connects TRBV7-8 to TRBJ2-1, with a possible D match to TRBD1 (5 bases). Germline assignment: CDR1 SGHVS and CDR2 FQNEAQ. Trimming removed 1 base at V and 7 bases at J, with 17 bases between. The length of the CDR3 is 16 residues.

In regard to this clone: The sample holds other DNA sequences that translate to the same CDR3. This chain links TRBV7-2 with TRBJ2-7; D remains unclear. CDR1 is SGHTA, CDR2 FQGNSA, per germline. Deletions cut 3 bases from V and 6 bases from J, with 6 bases between. The CDR3 runs 11 residues. CDR3 amino acids: CASSFSAEQYF. CDR3 coding DNA: TGTGCCAGCAGCTTCTCGGCCGAGCAGTACTTC.

V and J are TRBV11-3 and TRBJ2-7; tentative D call: TRBD2 (6 bases). CDR1 SGHNT and CDR2 YENEEA come from the germline V gene. The CDR3 runs to 16 residues. Trimming left V 5 bases short and J 5 bases short, with 22 bases between. The CDR3 spells CASSRGARGRPDEQYF. The CDR3 region has the DNA TGTGCCAGCAGCCGTGGGGCCCGGGGGAGGCCGGACGAGCAGTACTTC.

This clone has only one observation. The chain combines TRBV2 with TRBJ1-1, with D possibly being TRBD1 (5 bases). This CDR3 is 16 amino acids long. CDR1 and CDR2 (germline): SNHLY, FYNNEI. CDR3: CAASTGERGLNTEAFF. The CDR3 nucleotides are TGTGCAGCCTCCACCGGGGAGAGGGGACTTAACACTGAAGCTTTCTTT.

This clone was counted a few times. This chain joins TRBV9 and TRBJ1-2; no clear D. The germline CDR1 and CDR2 sequences are SGDLS and YYNGEE. CDR3 length: 12 residues. Trimming cost V 5 bases and J 5 bases, with 10 bases left between them. CDR3 sequence (DNA): TGTGCCAGCAGGAGAGATGGATATGGCTACACCTTC. Translation: CASRRDGYGYTF.

V is TRBV6-5 and J is TRBJ2-7; the match to TRBD1 covers 10 bases. After removal of 5 bases from V and 6 bases from J, the junction contained 10 bases not matched to a gene. Germline CDR1 and CDR2: MNHEY and SVGAGI. CDR3 length equals 15 residues. Here the CDR3 DNA reads TGTGCCAGCAGTCCGCTGAGACAGGGGGCTGGCGAGCAGTACTTC. It encodes CASSPLRQGAGEQYF.